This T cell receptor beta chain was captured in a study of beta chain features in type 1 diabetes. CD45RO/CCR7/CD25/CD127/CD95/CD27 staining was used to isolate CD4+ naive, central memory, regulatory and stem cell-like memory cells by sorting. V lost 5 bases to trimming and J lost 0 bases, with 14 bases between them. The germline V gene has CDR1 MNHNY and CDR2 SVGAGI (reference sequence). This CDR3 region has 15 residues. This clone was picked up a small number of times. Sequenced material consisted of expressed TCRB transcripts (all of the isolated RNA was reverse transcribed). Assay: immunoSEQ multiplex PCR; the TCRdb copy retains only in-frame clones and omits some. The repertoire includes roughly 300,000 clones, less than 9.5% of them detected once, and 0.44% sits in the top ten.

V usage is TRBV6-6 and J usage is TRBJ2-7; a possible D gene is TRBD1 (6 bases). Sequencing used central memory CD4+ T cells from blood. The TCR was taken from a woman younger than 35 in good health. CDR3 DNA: TGTGCCAGCAGTCAATCCGGGACACGCTCCTACGAGCAGTACTTC. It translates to CASSQSGTRSYEQYF.